One sample yielded the 32 T cell receptor beta chains listed below, sequenced in a study of shared clonotypes between healthy human individuals. Assay: immunoSEQ multiplex PCR; the TCRdb copy retains only in-frame clones and omits some. The table shows around 500,000 clones, with approximately 80% occurring only once. The source material was PBMCs. The receptor set was obtained from a middle-aged woman in good health. Some clones in this sample may be carry-over from other donors' samples.

This chain connects TRBV28 to TRBJ2-7; 10 bases are a match to TRBD2. This CDR3 has 16 amino acids. With V trimmed by 3 bases and J by 0 bases, 5 bases remained unmatched. Germline V gene lookup returns CDR1 MDHEN and CDR2 SYDVKM. The CDR3: CASSFGLAGVSYEQYF. The CDR3 coding sequence is TGTGCCAGCAGTTTTGGCCTAGCGGGGGTCTCCTACGAGCAGTACTTC. The whole variable domain, remainder taken from reference TRBV28 and TRBJ2-7, is DVKVTQSSRYLVKRTGEKVFLECVQDMDHENMFWYRQDPGLGLRLIYFSYDVKMKEKGDIPEGYSVSREKKERFSLILESASTNQTSMYLCASSFGLAGVSYEQYFGPGTRLTVT.

The chain uses TRBV11-2 and TRBJ1-2; TRBD1 matches at 9 bases. Germline trimming cut 6 bases from V and 8 bases from J; bases unmatched to any gene: 10. Germline lookup yields CDR1 SGHAT and CDR2 FQNNGV. This CDR3 region has 14 residues. CDR3 DNA: TGTGCCAGCAGTCGTAGCGGGACAGGGAGCGGCTACACCTTC. Translated, it gives CASSRSGTGSGYTF. Full variable domain (missing parts from reference TRBV11-2 and TRBJ1-2): EAGVAQSPRYKIIEKRQSVAFWCNPISGHATLYWYQQILGQGPKLLIQFQNNGVVDDSQLPKDRFSAERLKGVDSTLKIQPAKLEDSAVYLCASSRSGTGSGYTFGSGTRLTVV.

This CDR3 reads CASSLQGAGNTIYF. The DNA for the CDR3 is TGTGCCAGCAGTTTACAGGGAGCTGGAAACACCATATATTTT. The V gene is TRBV2, the J gene TRBJ1-3, with D possibly matching TRBD1 (6 bases). Germline V gives CDR1 SNHLY, CDR2 FYNNEI. This CDR3 is 14 amino acids long. Trimming removed 5 bases from V and 2 bases from J, with 10 bases in between.

The genes are TRBV7-9 and TRBJ2-6, with D possibly TRBD1 on 5 matching bases. This CDR3 is built from 15 residues. V was cut by 4 bases and J by 1 base, with 8 bases left in between. Germline CDR1 and CDR2: SEHNR and FQNEAQ (reference sequence). The CDR3 DNA reads TGTGCCAGCAGCTCTTCAGGGTCTGGGGCCAACGTCCTGACTTTC. Its translation is CASSSSGSGANVLTF.

The V call is TRBV27, the J call TRBJ1-5; TRBD1 is a possible D gene (5 bases). The CDR3 spans 16 residues. The germline gives CDR1 MNHEY, CDR2 SMNVEV (reference sequence). V shed 6 bases and J shed 1 base, with 16 bases lying between them. The CDR3 region is CASSTLWPGSNQPQHF. Here the CDR3 DNA reads TGTGCCAGCAGCACTCTTTGGCCAGGGAGCAATCAGCCCCAGCATTTT.

This clone was seen just once. The genes are TRBV18 and TRBJ2-1; TRBD2 matches at 9 bases. The CDR3 has 16 residues. J was trimmed by 5 bases and V by 1 base; bases with no gene match: 6. CDR1 and CDR2 from the germline V gene are KGHSH and LQKENI. The CDR3 DNA sequence: TGTGCCAGCTCACCACTATGGACTAGCGAGCACAATGAGCAGTTCTTC. Translated, it gives CASSPLWTSEHNEQFF.

This clone was found many times. This chain joins TRBV4-3 and TRBJ2-4; D is possibly TRBD1 or TRBD2 (5 bases each). CDR3 length: 13 residues. Trimming took 2 bases from V and 10 from J, leaving 12 bases between them. The V gene's germline CDR1 is LGHNA and CDR2 YSLEER. The CDR3 here is CASSQNRDQIQYF. The CDR3 bases are TGCGCCAGCAGCCAAAACCGGGACCAAATTCAGTACTTC.

V and J are TRBV19 and TRBJ1-5; 9 bases match TRBD1. The V gene's germline CDR1 is LNHDA and CDR2 SQIVND (reference sequence). This CDR3 has 13 residues. Trimming took 10 bases from V and 8 from J; bases not matched to a gene: 9. CDR3: CAISGTGYKPQHF. Written as DNA, the CDR3 is TGTGCCATATCCGGGACAGGGTATAAGCCCCAGCATTTT.

This sequence joins TRBV11-2 and TRBJ2-3, with a weak D call TRBD1 (5 bases). Trimming pared 3 bases from V and 0 bases from J, leaving 10 bases between. CDR3 length: 15 residues. Germline V gene data show CDR1 as SGHAT and CDR2 as FQNNGV. This CDR3 is CASSFRGGSTDTQYF. As DNA, the CDR3 is TGTGCCAGCAGCTTTAGGGGTGGAAGCACAGATACGCAGTATTTT.

The genes are TRBV19 and TRBJ1-5; the D is unclear. In germline, CDR1 is LNHDA, CDR2 SQIVND (reference sequence). This CDR3 region has 15 residues. The V and J ends lost 5 bases and 1 base respectively, with 12 bases between them. The CDR3, as DNA: TGTGCCAGTAGTCCCCTCAAATTAAGCAATCAGCCCCAGCATTTT. Its translation: CASSPLKLSNQPQHF.

CDR3 sequence: CASSRLEWSTEAFF. DNA for the CDR3: TGTGCCAGCAGCCGACTAGAGTGGAGCACTGAAGCTTTCTTT. This sequence joins TRBV6-5 and TRBJ1-1; D gene ambiguous. Trimming removed 6 bases at V and 4 bases at J, with 15 bases between. Germline CDR1 and CDR2: MNHEY and SVGAGI. CDR3 length: 14 amino acids.

This chain connects TRBV28 to TRBJ2-2, with D possibly being TRBD2 (7 bases). CDR1 and CDR2 from the germline V gene are MDHEN and SYDVKM. Deletions cut 5 bases from V and 7 bases from J, with 20 bases between. CDR3 length: 16 amino acids. The DNA for the CDR3 is TGTGCCAGCAGTCCACCGGGGGCGGGAGTGCACGGGGAGCTGTTTTTT. Amino acids: CASSPPGAGVHGELFF.

The chain has TRBV6-1 and TRBJ2-7; 12 positions agree with TRBD2. The CDR3 extends over 17 amino acids. Germline V gene data show CDR1 as MNHNS and CDR2 as SASEGT. Trimming cost V 3 bases and J 1 base; bases outside gene matches: 7. CDR3 bases: TGTGCCAGCAGTGAGACTAGCGGGAGCCTTACTTCCTACGAGCAGTACTTC. Encoded protein: CASSETSGSLTSYEQYF.

The rearrangement links TRBV5-8 to TRBJ2-7, with TRBD1 matching 8 bases. This CDR3 has 14 amino acids. The germline V gene encodes CDR1 SGHTS and CDR2 YDEGEE. The trim removed 1 base at V and 8 bases at J, leaving 8 bases unmatched. In DNA, the CDR3 is TGTGCCAGCAGCTTGCGACAGGGGAGAAGTCAGCAGTACTTC. Protein: CASSLRQGRSQQYF.

The chain links TRBV6-5 to TRBJ2-7; 9 bases match TRBD1. Germline-derived CDR1 and CDR2 are MNHEY and SVGAGI. The CDR3 loop spans 15 amino acids. V trimming: 5 bases; J trimming: 4 bases; junction bases outside the gene matches: 9. Written as DNA, the CDR3 is TGTGCCAGCAGTCCATTTCTACAGGGGGCATACGAGCAGTACTTC. This gives the protein CASSPFLQGAYEQYF.

This clone was detected only a few times. The identical CDR3 is also encoded by other nucleotide sequences in the sample. The chain has TRBV4-2 and TRBJ1-2; D is ambiguous. CDR3 length: 14 residues. Germline V lookup: CDR1 LGHNA, CDR2 YNFKEQ. V was cut by 1 base and J by 3 bases, with 9 bases left in between. CDR3 loop: CASSQVPDYYGYTF. CDR3 bases: TGTGCCAGCAGCCAAGTTCCGGACTACTATGGCTACACCTTC.

The rearrangement links TRBV30 to TRBJ2-7; a possible D gene is TRBD1 (6 bases). V was pared by 6 bases and J by 0 bases, with 15 bases between. The CDR3 covers 14 residues. CDR1 and CDR2 from the germline V gene are GTSNPN and SVGIG (reference sequence). The CDR3 here is CACSKGHNSYEQYF. In DNA, the CDR3 is TGTGCCTGTTCGAAGGGACACAACTCCTACGAGCAGTACTTC. The variable domain in full, with the rest retrieved from reference TRBV30 and TRBJ2-7, is SQTIHQWPATLVQPVGSPLSLECTVEGTSNPNLYWYRQAAGRGLQLLFYSVGIGQISSEVPQNLSASRPQDRQFILSSKKLLLSDSGFYLCACSKGHNSYEQYFGPGTRLTVT.

The CDR3 DNA sequence: TGTGCCAGCAGTCAAGGGGGTTACCAAGAGACCCAGTACTTC. Protein product: CASSQGGYQETQYF. The genes are TRBV27 and TRBJ2-5, with D maybe TRBD1 (6 bases). V lost 5 bases and J lost 0, with 10 bases in between. Germline V gene sequence: CDR1 MNHEY, CDR2 SMNVEV (reference sequence). This CDR3 has 14 residues.

This chain uses TRBV27 with TRBJ2-2, with TRBD1 identical over 8 bases. This CDR3 spans 14 amino acids. With 4 bases clipped from V and 4 bases from J, the junction kept 2 bases outside the gene matches. Per the germline V gene, CDR1 is MNHEY and CDR2 is SMNVEV (reference sequence). CDR3 sequence: CASSSDRVTGELFF. CDR3 sequence (DNA): TGTGCCAGCAGTTCGGACAGGGTCACCGGGGAGCTGTTTTTT.

The chain carries TRBV4-1 and TRBJ2-7; no reliable D call. Germline lookup yields CDR1 MGHRA and CDR2 YSYEKL. The V gene lost 4 bases and the J gene lost 5 bases, with 12 bases spanning the gap. The CDR3 covers 13 residues. The DNA for the CDR3 is TGCGCCAGCAGCCCCGGTCTGGGCCACGAGCAGTACTTC. This gives the protein CASSPGLGHEQYF.

The chain uses TRBV5-1 and TRBJ2-7; no clear D. Germline CDR1 SGHRS, CDR2 YFSETQ. V gave up 1 base and J gave up 6 bases, with 14 bases separating them. The CDR3 is 14 residues long. The CDR3 DNA is TGCGCCAGCAGCTTGTCGGCACAGATCTGCGAGCAGTACTTC. It specifies CASSLSAQICEQYF.

The chain carries TRBV30 and TRBJ2-1; D uncertain. The CDR3 spans 14 residues. CDR1 and CDR2 (germline): GTSNPN, SVGIG (reference sequence). Trimming left V 1 base short and J 2 bases short, with 9 bases between. In nucleotides, the CDR3 is TGTGCCTGGAGTGGAGGTACCCCCTACAATGAGCAGTTCTTC. Residues: CAWSGGTPYNEQFF. The whole variable domain, remainder taken from reference TRBV30 and TRBJ2-1, is SQTIHQWPATLVQPVGSPLSLECTVEGTSNPNLYWYRQAAGRGLQLLFYSVGIGQISSEVPQNLSASRPQDRQFILSSKKLLLSDSGFYLCAWSGGTPYNEQFFGPGTRLTVL.

V usage is TRBV6-5 and J usage is TRBJ2-5, with 9 bases identical to TRBD1. This CDR3 has 11 amino acids. CDR1 and CDR2 from the germline V gene are MNHEY and SVGAGI. The trim removed 6 bases at V and 13 bases at J, leaving 6 bases unmatched. CDR3 residues: CASRGQGGLYF. The CDR3, as DNA: TGTGCCAGCAGGGGACAGGGCGGGCTGTACTTC.

This chain uses TRBV2 with TRBJ2-3; 12 bases are a match to TRBD2. This CDR3 comprises 16 residues. V gave up 5 bases and J gave up 6 bases; unmatched junction bases: 9. Germline V CDR1 and CDR2: SNHLY, FYNNEI. The CDR3 protein is CASSLTRLAGADTQYF. DNA for the CDR3: TGTGCCAGCAGTCTAACCCGACTAGCGGGAGCCGATACGCAGTATTTT.

The rearrangement uses TRBV5-8 and TRBJ2-3, with 8 bases fitting TRBD2. The CDR3 is made up of 14 amino acids. Trimming at V came to 5 bases and at J to 1 base, leaving 3 bases not matched to a gene. CDR1 and CDR2 from the germline V gene are SGHTS and YDEGEE. The DNA for the CDR3 is TGTGCCAGCAGACCAGCGGGAGGCACAGATACGCAGTATTTT. It yields the protein CASRPAGGTDTQYF.

The chain couples TRBV11-2 to TRBJ1-3; no definite D call. CDR1 and CDR2 from the germline V gene are SGHAT and FQNNGV. V was shortened by 0 bases and J by 3 bases, with 3 bases between the two germline ends. This CDR3 is 13 amino acids long. CDR3 in amino acids: CASSLDRGNTIYF. CDR3 DNA sequence: TGTGCCAGCAGCTTAGATCGTGGAAACACCATATATTTT.

The gene calls are TRBV27 and TRBJ2-7; D unresolved. From germline, CDR1 is MNHEY and CDR2 SMNVEV (reference sequence). This CDR3 has 16 residues. The V gene lost 5 bases and the J gene lost 5 bases, with 22 bases spanning the gap. The CDR3 spells CASSTRAPIRVNEQYF. The CDR3 DNA reads as TGTGCCAGCAGTACTCGTGCCCCAATAAGGGTTAACGAGCAGTACTTC.

On this clone: Given a much more abundant clone one base away, this may be a read error. The same CDR3 also results from other DNA sequences found in this sample. The CDR3 protein is CASSLSRLAGGGETQYF. The CDR3 nucleotides are TGTGCCAGCAGTTTGAGCAGACTAGCGGGAGGCGGGGAGACTCAGTACTTC. The chain employs TRBV27 and TRBJ2-5, with 13 bases fitting TRBD2. There are 17 residues in the CDR3. Germline assignment: CDR1 MNHEY and CDR2 SMNVEV (reference sequence).

Worth noting for this clone: This clone may be a read error of a much larger clone one base away. Other DNA sequences in the sample encode the same CDR3. CDR3 DNA sequence: TGTGCCTGGAGTGGTGCTAGTTTGGAGACCCAGTACTTC. Protein product: CAWSGASLETQYF. The chain is built from TRBV30 and TRBJ2-5; no reliable D call. Trimming removed 1 base at V and 5 bases at J, with 11 bases between. This CDR3 has 13 residues. CDR1 is GTSNPN, CDR2 SVGIG, per germline (reference sequence). Full variable domain (rest looked up from reference TRBV30 and TRBJ2-5): SQTIHQWPATLVQPVGSPLSLECTVEGTSNPNLYWYRQAAGRGLQLLFYSVGIGQISSEVPQNLSASRPQDRQFILSSKKLLLSDSGFYLCAWSGASLETQYFGPGTRLLVL.

Comments on this clone: A much larger clone sits a single nucleotide away, making a read error possible. The final CDR3 position lacks the conserved phenylalanine or tryptophan, pointing to a likely read error. The chain joins TRBV5-1 to TRBJ2-7; no clear D. Trimming pared 4 bases from V and 7 bases from J, leaving 18 bases between. Germline V gene lookup returns CDR1 SGHRS and CDR2 YFSETQ. The CDR3 is 14 residues long. This chain's CDR3 is CASSKTGVQYEQYL. The CDR3, as DNA: TGCGCCAGCAGCAAGACTGGGGTACAGTATGAGCAGTACCTC.

The V call is TRBV5-6, the J call TRBJ2-3, with 8 nucleotides matching TRBD1. V lost 0 bases, J lost 3 bases, and 9 bases stayed unmatched. The V gene's germline CDR1 is SGHDT and CDR2 YYEEEE. This CDR3 is built from 17 residues. The CDR3 protein is CASSLGPGQGHTDTQYF. The DNA for the CDR3 is TGTGCCAGCAGCTTGGGACCCGGACAGGGTCATACAGATACGCAGTATTTT.

This chain links TRBV7-2 with TRBJ1-2; D call uncertain. Looked up from germline, CDR1 is SGHTA and CDR2 is FQGNSA. Trimming shortened V by 1 base and J by 2 bases, and 14 bases separated the two germline ends. The CDR3 extends over 16 amino acids. CDR3 protein: CASSLGSVGYNYGYTF. The CDR3 DNA sequence: TGTGCCAGCAGCTTAGGGTCCGTGGGCTACAACTATGGCTACACCTTC.